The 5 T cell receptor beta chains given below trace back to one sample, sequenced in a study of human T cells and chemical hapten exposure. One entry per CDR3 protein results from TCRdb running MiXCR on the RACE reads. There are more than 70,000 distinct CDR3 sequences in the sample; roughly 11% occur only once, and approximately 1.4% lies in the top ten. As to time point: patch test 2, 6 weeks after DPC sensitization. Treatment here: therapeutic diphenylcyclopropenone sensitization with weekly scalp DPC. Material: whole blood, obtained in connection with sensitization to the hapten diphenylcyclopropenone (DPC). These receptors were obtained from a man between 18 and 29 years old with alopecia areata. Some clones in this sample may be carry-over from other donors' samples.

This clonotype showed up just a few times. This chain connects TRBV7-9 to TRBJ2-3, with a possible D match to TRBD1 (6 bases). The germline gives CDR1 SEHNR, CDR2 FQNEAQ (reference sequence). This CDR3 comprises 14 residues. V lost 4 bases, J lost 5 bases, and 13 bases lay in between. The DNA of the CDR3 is TGTGCCAGCAGCTCCCAACAGGGCGTAGATACGCAGTATTTT. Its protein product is CASSSQQGVDTQYF. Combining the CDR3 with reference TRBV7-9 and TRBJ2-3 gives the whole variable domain DTGVSQNPRHKITKRGQNVTFRCDPISEHNRLYWYRQTLGQGPEFLTYFQNEAQLEKSRLLSDRFSAERPKGSFSTLEIQRTEQGDSAMYLCASSSQQGVDTQYFGPGTRLTVL.

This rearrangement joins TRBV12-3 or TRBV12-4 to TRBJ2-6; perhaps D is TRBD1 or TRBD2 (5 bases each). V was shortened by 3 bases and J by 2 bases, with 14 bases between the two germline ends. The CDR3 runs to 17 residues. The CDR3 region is CASSLRLGVAGANVLTF. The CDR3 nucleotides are TGTGCCAGCAGTTTGAGGCTGGGGGTAGCTGGGGCCAACGTCCTGACTTTC.

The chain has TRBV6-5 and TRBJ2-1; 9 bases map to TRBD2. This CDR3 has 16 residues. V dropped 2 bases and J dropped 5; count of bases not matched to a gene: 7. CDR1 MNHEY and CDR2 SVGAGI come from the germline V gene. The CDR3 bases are TGTGCCAGCAGTTACCAGAGCGGGGGGATCAACAATGAGCAGTTCTTC. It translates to CASSYQSGGINNEQFF.

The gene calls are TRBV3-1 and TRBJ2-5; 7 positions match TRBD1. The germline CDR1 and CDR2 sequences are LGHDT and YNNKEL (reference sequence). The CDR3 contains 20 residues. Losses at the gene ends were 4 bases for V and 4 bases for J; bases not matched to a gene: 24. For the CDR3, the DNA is TGTGCCAGCAGCCCGCGTATTCCGACAGGGAATGGTTTGGAGCGAGAGACCCAGTACTTC. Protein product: CASSPRIPTGNGLERETQYF.

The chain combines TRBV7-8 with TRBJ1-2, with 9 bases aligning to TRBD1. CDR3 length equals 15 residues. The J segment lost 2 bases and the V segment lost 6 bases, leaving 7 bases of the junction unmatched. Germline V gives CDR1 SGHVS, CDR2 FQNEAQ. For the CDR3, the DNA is TGTGCCAGCAGGTACAGGGGGCGGCGGAACTATGGCTACACCTTC. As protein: CASRYRGRRNYGYTF.